This is a list of T cell receptor beta chains from one sample in a study of immune evolution from preneoplasia to lung adenocarcinoma. The repertoire was sequenced with immunoSEQ multiplex PCR; TCRdb's copy has only in-frame clones and lacks some. The table shows under 15,000 clones, with about 83% occurring only once. Sequenced: FFPE tissue from an adenomatous hyperplasia lung lesion. Every receptor here comes from a person between 45 and 75 years old with lung adenocarcinoma. Each CDR3 is given with its conserved first and last residue. A D gene is named only where the DNA matches it firmly. The size field is filled for only some rows; it gives once, few, many or a size class.

v_call	j_call	d_call	clone_size	cdr3_nt	cdr3_aa
TRBV7-2	TRBJ2-5	NA	once	TGTGCCAGCAGCTTACCGCCAGAGACCCAGTACTTC	CASSLPPETQYF
TRBV9	TRBJ2-1	TRBD2	few	TGTGCCAGCAGCGTAGGCGCTAGCGGCAATGAGCAGTTCTTC	CASSVGASGNEQFF
TRBV5-6	TRBJ1-3	NA	NA	TGTGCCAGCAGCTTGGGGCCGAGATTTGACACCTACTCTGGAAACACCATATATTTT	CASSLGPRFDTYSGNTIYF
TRBV28	TRBJ1-5	NA	NA	TGTGCCAGCAGTTGGGGCAGCAATCAGCCCCAGCATTTT	CASSWGSNQPQHF
TRBV5-1	TRBJ2-5	TRBD1	NA	TGCGCCAGCAGCTTGGAAGAAGGACAGGGTCGGGAGACCCAGTACTTC	CASSLEEGQGRETQYF
TRBV5-1	TRBJ1-1	NA	NA	TGCGCCAGCAGCTCACAGGCCTCTCTACCCATGAACACTGAAGCTTTCTTT	CASSSQASLPMNTEAFF
TRBV20-1	TRBJ1-1	NA	NA	TGCAGTGCTTTCGGGTACACTGAAGCTTTCTTT	CSAFGYTEAFF
TRBV10-1	TRBJ1-1	TRBD1	NA	TGCGCCAGCAGTGAGTCGGGACAGGGGAACACTGAAGCTTTCTTT	CASSESGQGNTEAFF
TRBV12-5	TRBJ2-7	NA	NA	TGTGCTAGTAGGGGGGGCCTATCCTACGAGCAGTACTTC	CASRGGLSYEQYF
TRBV11-2	TRBJ2-1	NA	NA	TGTGCCAGCAGCTTAGCACGAAGCAATGAGCAGTTCTTC	CASSLARSNEQFF
TRBV28	TRBJ1-6	NA	once	TGTGCCAGCAGTTTGCGGATTAATTCACCCCTCCACTTT	CASSLRINSPLHF
TRBV5-1	TRBJ1-2	NA	once	TGCGCCAGCAGCCAAGGGGGGGATAGCTATGGCTACACCTTC	CASSQGGDSYGYTF
TRBV30	TRBJ1-5	NA	once	TGTGCCTGGAGTGTACGAAACAAAAATCAGCCCCAGCATTTT	CAWSVRNKNQPQHF
TRBV5-6	TRBJ2-5	NA	NA	TGTGCCAGCAGCTTCACGACTCCCTCTGAGACCCAGTACTTC	CASSFTTPSETQYF
TRBV4-1	TRBJ1-6	TRBD1	NA	TGCGCCAGCAGCTTAGGACAGGGGGGATCTTCACCCCTCCACTTT	CASSLGQGGSSPLHF
TRBV27	TRBJ2-1	TRBD2	once	TGTGCCAGCAGTCCGCTCCAGGGGACTAGCGGGAAACAGTTCTTC	CASSPLQGTSGKQFF
TRBV4-1	TRBJ1-1	TRBD1	NA	TGCGCCAGCAGCCGGGACAGCCTCAACGAGGGAACTGAAGCTTTCTTT	CASSRDSLNEGTEAFF
TRBV10-3	TRBJ2-3	TRBD1	few	TGTGCCAGTAGGGACAGGGGAAACACAGATACGCAGTATTTT	CASRDRGNTDTQYF
TRBV18	TRBJ2-3	NA	NA	TGTGCCAGCTCACCACTGAAAGATACGCAGTATTTT	CASSPLKDTQYF
TRBV9	TRBJ2-3	TRBD2	once	TGTGCCAGCAGCGTGAAGGCGGGAGCCCCGGGAGATACGCAGTATTTT	CASSVKAGAPGDTQYF
TRBV4-1	TRBJ2-7	NA	NA	TGCGCCAGCAGCCAAGATTTTCCAGGAACCTCCTACGAGCAGTACTTC	CASSQDFPGTSYEQYF
TRBV7-6	TRBJ2-7	TRBD1	NA	TGTGCCAGCAGCCAGGGACAGAAATCCTACGAGCAGTACTTC	CASSQGQKSYEQYF
TRBV11-2	TRBJ2-7	NA	NA	TGTGCCAGCAGCTTAGTAAGGGGGAACGAGCAGTACTTC	CASSLVRGNEQYF
TRBV5-4	TRBJ2-3	NA	NA	TGTGCCAGCAGCGTATCCGGGGGTACGCAGTATTTT	CASSVSGGTQYF
TRBV30	TRBJ2-4	NA	NA	TGTGCCTGGAGCCCGAAAGGGGGGGGGAGGGAAGCCAAAAACATTCAGTACTTC	CAWSPKGGGREAKNIQYF
TRBV6-1	TRBJ1-3	TRBD1	once	TGTGCCAGCAGTGAAGTGGGCCCCACCGGACAGGGGATTTTCCCTGGAAACACCATATATTTT	CASSEVGPTGQGIFPGNTIYF